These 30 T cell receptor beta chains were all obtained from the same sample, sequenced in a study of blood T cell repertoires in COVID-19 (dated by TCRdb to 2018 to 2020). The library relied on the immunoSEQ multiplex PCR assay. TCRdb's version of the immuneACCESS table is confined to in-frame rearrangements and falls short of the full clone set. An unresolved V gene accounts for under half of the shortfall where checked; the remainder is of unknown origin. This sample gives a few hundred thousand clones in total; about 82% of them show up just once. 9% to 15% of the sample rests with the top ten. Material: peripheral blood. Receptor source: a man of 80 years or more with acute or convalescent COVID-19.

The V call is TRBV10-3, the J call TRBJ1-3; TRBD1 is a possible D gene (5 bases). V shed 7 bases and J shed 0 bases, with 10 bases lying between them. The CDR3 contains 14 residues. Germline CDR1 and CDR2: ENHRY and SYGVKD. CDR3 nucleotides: TGTGCCATCACTGGACAAGTCTCTGGAAACACCATATATTTT. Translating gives CAITGQVSGNTIYF.

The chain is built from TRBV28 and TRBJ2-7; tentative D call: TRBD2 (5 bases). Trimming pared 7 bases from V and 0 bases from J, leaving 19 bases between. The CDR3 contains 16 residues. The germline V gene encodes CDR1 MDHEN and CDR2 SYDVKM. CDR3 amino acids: CASTNPRTDYSYEQYF. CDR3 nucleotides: TGTGCCAGCACAAACCCCAGGACTGATTACTCCTACGAGCAGTACTTC.

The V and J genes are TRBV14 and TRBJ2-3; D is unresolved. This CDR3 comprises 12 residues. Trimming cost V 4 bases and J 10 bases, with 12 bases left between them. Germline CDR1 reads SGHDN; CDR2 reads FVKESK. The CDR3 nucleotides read TGTGCCAGCAGCCCCTACGAGTCGGCGCAGTATTTT. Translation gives CASSPYESAQYF.

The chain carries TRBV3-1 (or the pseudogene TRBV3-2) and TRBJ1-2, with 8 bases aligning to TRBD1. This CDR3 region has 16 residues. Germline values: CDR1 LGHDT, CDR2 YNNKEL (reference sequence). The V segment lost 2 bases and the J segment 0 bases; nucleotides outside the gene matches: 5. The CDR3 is CASSQKLTGANYGYTF. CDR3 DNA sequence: TGTGCCAGCAGCCAAAAATTGACAGGGGCTAACTATGGCTACACCTTC.

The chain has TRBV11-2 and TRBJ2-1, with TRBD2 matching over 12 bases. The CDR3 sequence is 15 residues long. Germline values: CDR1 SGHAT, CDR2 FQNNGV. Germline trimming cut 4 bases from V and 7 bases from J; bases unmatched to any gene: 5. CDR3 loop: CASSWTSGKGNEQFF. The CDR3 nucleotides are TGTGCCAGCAGCTGGACTAGCGGGAAGGGAAATGAGCAGTTCTTC.

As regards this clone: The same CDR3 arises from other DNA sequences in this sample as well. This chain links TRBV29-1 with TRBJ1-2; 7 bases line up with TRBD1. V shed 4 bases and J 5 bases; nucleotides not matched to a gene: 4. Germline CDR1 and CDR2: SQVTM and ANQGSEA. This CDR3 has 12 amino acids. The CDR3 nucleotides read TGCAGCGTTGGGGACAGAGATTATGGCTACACCTTC. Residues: CSVGDRDYGYTF.

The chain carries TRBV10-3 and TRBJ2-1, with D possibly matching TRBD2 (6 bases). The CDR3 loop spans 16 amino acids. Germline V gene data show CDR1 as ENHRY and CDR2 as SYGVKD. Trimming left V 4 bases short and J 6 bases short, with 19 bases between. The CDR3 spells CAISGPGGNPSNEQFF. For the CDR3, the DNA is TGTGCCATCAGTGGCCCCGGCGGGAACCCCTCCAATGAGCAGTTCTTC.

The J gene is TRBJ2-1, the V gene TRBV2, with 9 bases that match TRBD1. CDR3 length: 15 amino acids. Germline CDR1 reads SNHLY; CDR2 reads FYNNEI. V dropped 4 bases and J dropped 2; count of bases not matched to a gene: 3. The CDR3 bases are TGTGCCAGCAGTGTGGACAGGGGCCCCTACAATGAGCAGTTCTTC. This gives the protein CASSVDRGPYNEQFF.

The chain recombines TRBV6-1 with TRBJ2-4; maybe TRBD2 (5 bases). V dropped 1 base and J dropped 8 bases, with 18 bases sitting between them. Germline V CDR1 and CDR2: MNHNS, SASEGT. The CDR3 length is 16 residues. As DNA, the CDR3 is TGTGCCAGCAGTGAAGTCCTAAGGGATTTGCGGGACATTCAGTACTTC. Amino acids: CASSEVLRDLRDIQYF.

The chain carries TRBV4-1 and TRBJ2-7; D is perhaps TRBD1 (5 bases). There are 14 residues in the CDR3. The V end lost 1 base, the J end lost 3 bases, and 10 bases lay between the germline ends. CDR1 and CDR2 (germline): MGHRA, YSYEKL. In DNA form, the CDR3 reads TGCGCCAGCAGCCAAGCCCTACAGGTCTACGAGCAGTACTTC. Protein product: CASSQALQVYEQYF.

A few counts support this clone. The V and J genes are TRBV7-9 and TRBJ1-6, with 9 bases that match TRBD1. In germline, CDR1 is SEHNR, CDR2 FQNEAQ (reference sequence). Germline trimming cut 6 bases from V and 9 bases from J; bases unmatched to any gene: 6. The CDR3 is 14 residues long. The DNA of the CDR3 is TGTGCCAGCAGACCCGGGACAGGGATTTCACCCCTCCACTTT. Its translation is CASRPGTGISPLHF.

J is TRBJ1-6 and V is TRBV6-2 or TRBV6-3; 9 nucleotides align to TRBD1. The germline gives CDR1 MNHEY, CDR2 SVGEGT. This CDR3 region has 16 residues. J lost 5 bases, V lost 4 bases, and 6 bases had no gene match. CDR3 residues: CASSFPTGGNNSPLHF. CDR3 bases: TGTGCCAGCAGTTTCCCGACAGGGGGAAATAATTCACCCCTCCACTTT.

CDR3 loop: CASSEPRQSNGYTF. For the CDR3, the DNA is TGTGCCAGCAGTGAACCTCGCCAGTCGAATGGCTACACCTTC. This rearrangement joins TRBV6-1 to TRBJ1-2, with D unresolved. V gave up 2 bases and J gave up 6 bases, with 13 bases separating them. Germline V CDR1 and CDR2: MNHNS, SASEGT. This CDR3 comprises 14 residues.

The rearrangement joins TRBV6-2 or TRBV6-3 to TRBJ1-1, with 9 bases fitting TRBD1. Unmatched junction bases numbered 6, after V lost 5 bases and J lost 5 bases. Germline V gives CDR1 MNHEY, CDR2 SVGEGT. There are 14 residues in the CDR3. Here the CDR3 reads CASSVTGGGTEAFF. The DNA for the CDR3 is TGTGCCAGCAGTGTAACAGGGGGCGGAACTGAAGCTTTCTTT.

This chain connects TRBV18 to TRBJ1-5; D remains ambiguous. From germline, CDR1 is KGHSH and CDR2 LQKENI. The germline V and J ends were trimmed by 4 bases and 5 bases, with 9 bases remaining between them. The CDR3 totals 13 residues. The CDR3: CASSREQDQPQHF. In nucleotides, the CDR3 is TGTGCCAGCTCACGTGAGCAGGATCAGCCCCAGCATTTT.

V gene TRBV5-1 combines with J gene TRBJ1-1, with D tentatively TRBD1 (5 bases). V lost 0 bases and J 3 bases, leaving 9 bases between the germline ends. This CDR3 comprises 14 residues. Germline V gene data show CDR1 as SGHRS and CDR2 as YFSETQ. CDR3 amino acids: CASSLDRPYTEAFF. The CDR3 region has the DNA TGCGCCAGCAGCTTGGACAGGCCTTACACTGAAGCTTTCTTT.

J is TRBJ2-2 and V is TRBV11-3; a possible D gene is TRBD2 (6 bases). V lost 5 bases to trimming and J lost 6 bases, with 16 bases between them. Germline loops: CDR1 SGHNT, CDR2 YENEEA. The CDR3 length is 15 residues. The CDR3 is CASSPAGGWSGELFF. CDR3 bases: TGTGCCAGCAGCCCAGCTGGGGGGTGGTCCGGGGAGCTGTTTTTT.

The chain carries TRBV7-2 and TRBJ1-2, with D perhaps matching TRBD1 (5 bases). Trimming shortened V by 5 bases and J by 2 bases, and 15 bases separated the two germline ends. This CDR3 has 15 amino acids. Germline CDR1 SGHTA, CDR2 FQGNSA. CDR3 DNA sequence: TGTGCCAGCAGCAGACCAAGGGGAACCAACTATGGCTACACCTTC. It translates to CASSRPRGTNYGYTF.

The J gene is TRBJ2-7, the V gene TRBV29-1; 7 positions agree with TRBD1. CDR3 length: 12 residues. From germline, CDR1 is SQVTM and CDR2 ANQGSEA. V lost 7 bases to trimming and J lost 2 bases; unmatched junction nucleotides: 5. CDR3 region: CSALTGTYEQYF. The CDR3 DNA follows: TGCAGCGCTCTGACAGGGACCTACGAGCAGTACTTC.

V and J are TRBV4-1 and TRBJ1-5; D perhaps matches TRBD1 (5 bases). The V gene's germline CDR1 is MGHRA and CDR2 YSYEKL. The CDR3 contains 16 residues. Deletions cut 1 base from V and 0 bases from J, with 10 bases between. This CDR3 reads CASSQGGDPSNQPQHF. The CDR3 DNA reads TGCGCCAGCAGCCAAGGGGGGGATCCTAGCAATCAGCCCCAGCATTTT.

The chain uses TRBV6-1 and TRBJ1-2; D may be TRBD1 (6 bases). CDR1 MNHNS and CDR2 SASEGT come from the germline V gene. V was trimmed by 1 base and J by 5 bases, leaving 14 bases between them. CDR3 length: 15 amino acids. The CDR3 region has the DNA TGTGCCAGCAGTGAAGTGCGGTCAGGGGTTTATGGCTACACCTTC. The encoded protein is CASSEVRSGVYGYTF.

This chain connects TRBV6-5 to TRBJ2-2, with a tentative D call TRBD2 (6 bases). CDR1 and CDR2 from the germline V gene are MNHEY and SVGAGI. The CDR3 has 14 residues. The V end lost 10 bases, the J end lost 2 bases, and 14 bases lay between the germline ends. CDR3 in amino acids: CATSGRPNTGELFF. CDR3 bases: TGTGCCACCTCAGGGAGGCCAAACACCGGGGAGCTGTTTTTT.

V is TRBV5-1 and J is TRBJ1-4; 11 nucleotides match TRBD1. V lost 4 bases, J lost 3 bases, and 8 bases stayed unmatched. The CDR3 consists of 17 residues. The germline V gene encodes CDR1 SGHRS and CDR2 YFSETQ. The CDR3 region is CASSTGQGAIANEKLFF. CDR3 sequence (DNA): TGCGCCAGCAGCACTGGACAGGGGGCGATCGCTAATGAAAAACTGTTTTTT.

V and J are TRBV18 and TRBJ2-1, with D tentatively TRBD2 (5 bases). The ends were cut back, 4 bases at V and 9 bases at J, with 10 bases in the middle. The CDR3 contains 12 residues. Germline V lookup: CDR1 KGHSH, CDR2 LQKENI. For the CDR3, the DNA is TGTGCCAGCTCACTCCTAGCAGCTGAGCAGTTCTTC. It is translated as CASSLLAAEQFF.

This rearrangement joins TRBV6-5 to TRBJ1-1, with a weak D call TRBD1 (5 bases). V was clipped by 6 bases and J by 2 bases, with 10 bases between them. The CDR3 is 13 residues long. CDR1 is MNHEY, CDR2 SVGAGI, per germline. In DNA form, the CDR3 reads TGTGCCAGCAGGAAAACAGGAAACACTGAAGCTTTCTTT. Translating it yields CASRKTGNTEAFF.

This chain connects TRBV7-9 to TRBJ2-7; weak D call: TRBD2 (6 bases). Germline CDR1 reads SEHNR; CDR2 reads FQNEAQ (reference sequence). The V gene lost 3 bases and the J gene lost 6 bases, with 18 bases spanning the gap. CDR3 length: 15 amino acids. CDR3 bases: TGTGCCAGCAGCTTCCTCACCGGGAGTTTTCCCGAGCAGTACTTC. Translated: CASSFLTGSFPEQYF.

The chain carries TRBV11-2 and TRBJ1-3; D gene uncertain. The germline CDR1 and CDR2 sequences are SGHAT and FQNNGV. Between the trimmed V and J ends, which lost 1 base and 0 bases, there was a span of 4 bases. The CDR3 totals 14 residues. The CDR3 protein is CASSLGGSGNTIYF. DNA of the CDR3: TGTGCCAGCAGCTTAGGCGGCTCTGGAAACACCATATATTTT.

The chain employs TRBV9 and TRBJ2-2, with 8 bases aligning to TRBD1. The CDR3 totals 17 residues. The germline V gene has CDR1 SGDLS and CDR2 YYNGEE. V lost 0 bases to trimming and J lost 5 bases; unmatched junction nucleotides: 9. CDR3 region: CASSVEGWDRRTGELFF. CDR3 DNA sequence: TGTGCCAGCAGCGTAGAAGGATGGGACAGGCGAACCGGGGAGCTGTTTTTT.

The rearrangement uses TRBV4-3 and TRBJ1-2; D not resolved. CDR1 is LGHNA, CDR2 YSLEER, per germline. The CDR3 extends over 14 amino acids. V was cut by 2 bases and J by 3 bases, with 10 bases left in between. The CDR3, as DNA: TGCGCCAGCAGCCAAACGGGGTTTGACTATGGCTACACCTTC. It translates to CASSQTGFDYGYTF.

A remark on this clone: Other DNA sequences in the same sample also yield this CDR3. The CDR3 nucleotides read TGCGCCAGCAGCTTGACAGGAATGAACACTGAAGCTTTCTTT. Its protein product is CASSLTGMNTEAFF. The chain links TRBV5-1 to TRBJ1-1; D may be TRBD1 (5 bases). This CDR3 spans 14 amino acids. V lost 1 base and J 0 bases, leaving 7 bases between the germline ends. Looked up from germline, CDR1 is SGHRS and CDR2 is YFSETQ.